This TCR beta chain was documented in a study of blood T cell repertoires in COVID-19. Overall study: The United States, Italy and Spain provided the acute and convalescent COVID-19 samples.

Study processing details: The assay estimated nucleated cells by amplifying reference gene primers. The table came from immunoSEQ multiplex PCR; TCRdb's copy has only in-frame clones and leaves some out. The D gene and trimming were derived from the DNA, and the V and J assignments and clone size from that table. The top ten clones hold roughly 13% of a sample with about 200,000 clones, over 75% of them seen once. V was trimmed by 5 bases and J by 5 bases, leaving 16 bases between them. CDR3 length equals 15 residues. CDR1 SGHVS and CDR2 FQNEAQ come from the germline V gene. The receptor was derived from a human donor in a cohort sampled during active COVID-19. The gene calls are TRBV7-8 and TRBJ1-5; D not resolved. The sequencing input was peripheral blood. CDR3 DNA: TGTGCCAGCAGCCCGAAGGAGCTGGCAGATCAGCCCCAGCATTTT. Residues: CASSPKELADQPQHF.